This entry concerns a single TCR beta chain. This specimen belongs to a study of shared clonotypes between healthy human individuals. Only Caucasian adults living in Nashville, Tennessee made up the donor group. Assay: immunoSEQ multiplex PCR; the TCRdb copy retains only in-frame clones and omits some. The sample includes approximately 2.4 million clones, approximately 94% of them seen just once. The CDR3 has 16 amino acids. CDR1 is MNHEY, CDR2 SMNVEV, per germline (reference sequence). Trimming at V came to 6 bases and at J to 0 bases, leaving 8 bases not matched to a gene. The sample consisted of naive CD4+ T cells sorted from blood. Sample subset: CD45RA+ positively selected. The receptor's source is a man younger than 35 in good health. The chain has TRBV27 and TRBJ1-5, with TRBD1 matching over 7 bases. Here the CDR3 reads CASRRQGGFSNQPQHF. CDR3 bases: TGTGCCAGCAGACGACAGGGCGGATTTAGCAATCAGCCCCAGCATTTT.